The 10 T cell receptor beta chains below were found in one sample sequenced in a study of early T cells in non-severe SARS-CoV-2 infection. Each CDR3 protein gets one entry after TCRdb re-called the 5' RACE reads with MiXCR. The sample holds roughly 63,000 distinct CDR3 sequences, approximately 12% seen once. Sample: whole blood. The receptors shown here come from an adult who was a healthcare worker with PCR-confirmed SARS-CoV-2 infection or an uninfected control (not recorded which).

The gene calls are TRBV10-3 and TRBJ2-3; the D is unclear. The CDR3 has 12 amino acids. Germline assignment: CDR1 ENHRY and CDR2 SYGVKD. Trimming pared 4 bases from V and 4 bases from J, leaving 6 bases between. CDR3 coding DNA: TGTGCCATCAGTGTAGTCCCAGATACGCAGTATTTT. Its translation: CAISVVPDTQYF.

The chain joins TRBV5-4 to TRBJ2-2; D not resolved. The length of the CDR3 is 14 residues. Trimming pared 1 base from V and 8 bases from J, leaving 12 bases between. CDR1 is SGHNT and CDR2 is YYREEE in the germline V gene (reference sequence). The CDR3 DNA reads TGTGCCAGCAGCTTGACACTGACCAAGGGGGAGCTGTTTTTT. Translating it yields CASSLTLTKGELFF.

V is TRBV20-1 and J is TRBJ2-7, with TRBD1 matching 7 bases. CDR1 is DFQATT and CDR2 is SNEGSKA in the germline V gene (reference sequence). V dropped 0 bases and J dropped 5; count of bases not matched to a gene: 10. The CDR3 covers 15 residues. The CDR3, as DNA: TGCAGTGCTAGAGAGACAGGGAACCCGACTAACGAGCAGTACTTC. Translating it yields CSARETGNPTNEQYF.

The sample holds many counts of this clonotype. The rearrangement joins TRBV20-1 to TRBJ2-3; D unresolved. V shed 5 bases and J shed 4 bases, with 13 bases lying between them. The CDR3 loop spans 13 amino acids. From germline, CDR1 is DFQATT and CDR2 SNEGSKA (reference sequence). The CDR3 region has the DNA TGCAGTGCTCCCATGGGTTCGCCAGATACGCAGTATTTT. Its protein product is CSAPMGSPDTQYF.

This clonotype was found many times. J is TRBJ2-3 and V is TRBV12-5, with D perhaps matching TRBD1 (6 bases). The V gene lost 2 bases and the J gene lost 4 bases, with 19 bases spanning the gap. This CDR3 region has 17 residues. Germline V CDR1 and CDR2: LGHNT, FRNRAP. Written as DNA, the CDR3 is TGTGCTAGTGGTTTGTCCGTCTGGGGGCAAAAAGCAGATACGCAGTATTTT. Amino acids: CASGLSVWGQKADTQYF.

In this sample, this clonotype turned up many times. The chain employs TRBV3-1 and TRBJ2-5; a weak D match, TRBD1 (5 bases). V was trimmed by 4 bases and J by 4 bases, leaving 13 bases between them. The CDR3 runs to 14 residues. Germline V gene sequence: CDR1 LGHDT, CDR2 YNNKEL (reference sequence). The CDR3 loop is CASSPQGSRETQYF. The CDR3 DNA sequence: TGTGCCAGCAGCCCCCAGGGCTCCCGAGAGACCCAGTACTTC.

The sample holds a few counts of this clonotype. The chain joins TRBV5-4 to TRBJ2-1; D may be TRBD1 (5 bases). Trimming took 0 bases from V and 3 from J, leaving 10 bases between them. The germline V gene encodes CDR1 SGHNT and CDR2 YYREEE (reference sequence). The CDR3 has 15 amino acids. CDR3 DNA: TGTGCCAGCAGCTTGGGTTTAGGGGTCTACAATGAGCAGTTCTTC. It codes for CASSLGLGVYNEQFF.

This clonotype was picked up many times. The rearrangement links TRBV12-3 or TRBV12-4 to TRBJ1-2, with a possible D match to TRBD1 (6 bases). The CDR3 has 11 residues. Trimming stripped 6 bases from V and 8 bases from J, with 10 bases between. The CDR3 loop reads CASRNREGYTF. The CDR3, as DNA: TGTGCCAGCAGGAACAGGGAGGGCTACACCTTC.

This clonotype has only a few counts. V and J are TRBV5-1 and TRBJ1-6; D gene unclear. The V and J ends lost 0 bases and 7 bases respectively, with 5 bases between them. Germline V lookup: CDR1 SGHRS, CDR2 YFSETQ. This CDR3 contains 13 residues. The CDR3: CASSLGGNSPLHF. The CDR3 DNA sequence: TGCGCCAGCAGCTTGGGAGGGAATTCACCCCTCCACTTT.

The V call is TRBV12-3 or TRBV12-4, the J call TRBJ2-7, with TRBD1 matching 8 bases. V gave up 6 bases and J gave up 1 base; unmatched junction bases: 11. This CDR3 has 16 residues. CDR3 sequence (DNA): TGTGCCAGCAGCCCAGACAGGACAGGGCTATCCTACGAGCAGTACTTC. It codes for CASSPDRTGLSYEQYF.